These T cell receptor beta chains were read from a single sample in a study of metastatic and nonmetastatic thyroid tumors. TCRdb re-called the PCR reads via MiXCR. The sample holds 30,000 to 35,000 clones, about 32% seen once. Material for sequencing was blood. The receptors come from a female donor with papillary thyroid cancer or a benign thyroid nodule (not recorded which). Some clones in this sample may be carry-over from other donors' samples. Both conserved end residues are part of each CDR3. Fields, in order: CDR3 DNA, CDR3 protein, CDR3 length, clone size, D gene, J gene, V gene. A D gene is named only where the DNA matches it firmly. Size values are once, few and many counts, or a class for expanded clones, and some rows have none.

CDR3nt: TGTGCCAGCAGTTTGTATCCAGGGGGCTATGGCTACACCTTC
CDR3aa: CASSLYPGGYGYTF
len: 14
abundance: -
d_gene: TRBD1
j_gene: TRBJ1-2
v_gene: TRBV12-3/TRBV12-4

CDR3nt: TGTGCCAACATCCGGGACCGATATTCCTACGAGCAGTACTTC
CDR3aa: CANIRDRYSYEQYF
len: 14
abundance: few
d_gene: -
j_gene: TRBJ2-7
v_gene: TRBV12-3/TRBV12-4

CDR3nt: TGTGCCAGCATGGGTTGGAACACTGAAGCTTTCTTT
CDR3aa: CASMGWNTEAFF
len: 12
abundance: many
d_gene: -
j_gene: TRBJ1-1
v_gene: TRBV28

CDR3nt: TGTGCCAGCAGAACCGGACAGGGGGCAGCAAATCAGCCCAAGAATTTT
CDR3aa: CASRTGQGAANQPKNF
len: 16
abundance: -
d_gene: TRBD1
j_gene: TRBJ1-5
v_gene: TRBV28

CDR3nt: TGTGCCAGCAGCCAAACCCCACAGGGCTCGGTGGATACGCAGTATTTT
CDR3aa: CASSQTPQGSVDTQYF
len: 16
abundance: many
d_gene: -
j_gene: TRBJ2-3
v_gene: TRBV4-2

CDR3nt: TGTGCCAGCAGCTCGACTAGGAGAGATGAGCAGTTCTTC
CDR3aa: CASSSTRRDEQFF
len: 13
abundance: many
d_gene: -
j_gene: TRBJ2-1
v_gene: TRBV7-2

CDR3nt: TGTGCCAGCAGCGTAGAGGGAGCGAGTGAACACAATGAGCAGTTCTTC
CDR3aa: CASSVEGASEHNEQFF
len: 16
abundance: many
d_gene: -
j_gene: TRBJ2-1
v_gene: TRBV9

CDR3nt: TGTGCCAGCAGCGCCCCGTGGACAGGGGACCTAAACACTGAAGCTTTCTTT
CDR3aa: CASSAPWTGDLNTEAFF
len: 17
abundance: many
d_gene: TRBD1
j_gene: TRBJ1-1
v_gene: TRBV4-2

CDR3nt: TGTGCCAGTAGTATAACTAGCGGCTCTGGGGCCAACGTCCTGACTTTC
CDR3aa: CASSITSGSGANVLTF
len: 16
abundance: -
d_gene: TRBD2
j_gene: TRBJ2-6
v_gene: TRBV19

CDR3nt: TGTGCCAGCAGTTCATCGACGGGGAGCTACGAGCAGTACTTC
CDR3aa: CASSSSTGSYEQYF
len: 14
abundance: many
d_gene: -
j_gene: TRBJ2-7
v_gene: TRBV6-5

CDR3nt: TGTGCCAGCAGTCCATCGGTCTGGATGGGCAATGAGCAGTTCTTC
CDR3aa: CASSPSVWMGNEQFF
len: 15
abundance: few
d_gene: -
j_gene: TRBJ2-1
v_gene: TRBV6-2/TRBV6-3

CDR3nt: TGTGCCAGCAGTGAGAGGGTTGGGACGTCTGGAAACACCATATATTTT
CDR3aa: CASSERVGTSGNTIYF
len: 16
abundance: many
d_gene: -
j_gene: TRBJ1-3
v_gene: TRBV25-1

CDR3nt: TGTGCCAGCAGTTTTCTAGCGGGCACAGATACGCAGTATTTT
CDR3aa: CASSFLAGTDTQYF
len: 14
abundance: many
d_gene: TRBD2
j_gene: TRBJ2-3
v_gene: TRBV28

CDR3nt: TGTGCCAGCAGCGCAGACTTTCTGAACTATGGCTACACCTTC
CDR3aa: CASSADFLNYGYTF
len: 14
abundance: few
d_gene: -
j_gene: TRBJ1-2
v_gene: TRBV9

CDR3nt: TGTGCCAGCAGCCCCGGACTAGCAGACGCCTACGAGCAGTACTTC
CDR3aa: CASSPGLADAYEQYF
len: 15
abundance: -
d_gene: TRBD2
j_gene: TRBJ2-7
v_gene: TRBV12-3/TRBV12-4

CDR3nt: TGCAGCGTTGTAGAGACTAGCGGGAACTTCGTGCACGAGCAGTACTTC
CDR3aa: CSVVETSGNFVHEQYF
len: 16
abundance: -
d_gene: TRBD2
j_gene: TRBJ2-7
v_gene: TRBV29-1

CDR3nt: TGTGCCAGCAGTTCAGTCAATCAGCCCCAGCATTTT
CDR3aa: CASSSVNQPQHF
len: 12
abundance: many
d_gene: -
j_gene: TRBJ1-5
v_gene: TRBV28

CDR3nt: TGTGCCAGCAGCTTGCATGTGGCGGACAATGAGCAGTTCTTC
CDR3aa: CASSLHVADNEQFF
len: 14
abundance: once
d_gene: -
j_gene: TRBJ2-1
v_gene: TRBV7-9

CDR3nt: TGCGCCAGCAGCCGGGGGCGTTCTGCTAATGAAAAACTGTTTTTT
CDR3aa: CASSRGRSANEKLFF
len: 15
abundance: once
d_gene: -
j_gene: TRBJ1-4
v_gene: TRBV4-3

CDR3nt: TGTGCCAGCAGTGAACTGGGATTCGGAAACACCATATATTTT
CDR3aa: CASSELGFGNTIYF
len: 14
abundance: medium-sized
d_gene: -
j_gene: TRBJ1-3
v_gene: TRBV6-1

CDR3nt: TGTGCCACCAGTGATCACTGGATTAGCAACGATGAGCAGTTCTTC
CDR3aa: CATSDHWISNDEQFF
len: 15
abundance: -
d_gene: -
j_gene: TRBJ2-1
v_gene: TRBV24-1

CDR3nt: TGTGCCAGCAGAGCCGGGACAGGGGGACAAGAGACCCAGTACTTC
CDR3aa: CASRAGTGGQETQYF
len: 15
abundance: many
d_gene: TRBD1
j_gene: TRBJ2-5
v_gene: TRBV12-3/TRBV12-4

CDR3nt: TGTGCCAGCAGTTACTCAGTTGATGAGCAGTTCTTC
CDR3aa: CASSYSVDEQFF
len: 12
abundance: few
d_gene: -
j_gene: TRBJ2-1
v_gene: TRBV6-2/TRBV6-3

CDR3nt: TGTGCCAGCAGTCAGGGACTACGCGGGGAGACCCAGTACTTC
CDR3aa: CASSQGLRGETQYF
len: 14
abundance: few
d_gene: TRBD2
j_gene: TRBJ2-5
v_gene: TRBV2

CDR3nt: TGTGCCAGTAGTGGAGGTGTTAAAGCTTTCTTT
CDR3aa: CASSGGVKAFF
len: 11
abundance: -
d_gene: -
j_gene: TRBJ1-1
v_gene: TRBV19

CDR3nt: TGCAGTGCTCAAGCGGGCGGGGGCTACGATCAGTACTTC
CDR3aa: CSAQAGGGYDQYF
len: 13
abundance: -
d_gene: -
j_gene: TRBJ2-7
v_gene: TRBV20-1

CDR3nt: TGTGCATGGAAGTATCCGGGACACCAAAACACTGAAGCTTTCTTT
CDR3aa: CAWKYPGHQNTEAFF
len: 15
abundance: -
d_gene: -
j_gene: TRBJ1-1
v_gene: TRBV30

CDR3nt: TGTGCCACCAGCAGAGAGCCAGGGGGTTATGAGCAGTTCTTC
CDR3aa: CATSREPGGYEQFF
len: 14
abundance: many
d_gene: TRBD1
j_gene: TRBJ2-1
v_gene: TRBV15

CDR3nt: TGTGCCAGCAGCGTAGGAGGGGGCATGGGGGCTCTTTCTGGAAACACCATATATTTT
CDR3aa: CASSVGGGMGALSGNTIYF
len: 19
abundance: many
d_gene: TRBD1
j_gene: TRBJ1-3
v_gene: TRBV9

CDR3nt: TGTGCCAGTAGTGGGGTTTTGGACAGGGATGGGACTAGCTCCTACAATGAGCAGTTCTTC
CDR3aa: CASSGVLDRDGTSSYNEQFF
len: 20
abundance: many
d_gene: -
j_gene: TRBJ2-1
v_gene: TRBV19

CDR3nt: TGTGCAAGAGGCGGACTGAACACTGAAGCTTTCTTT
CDR3aa: CARGGLNTEAFF
len: 12
abundance: many
d_gene: -
j_gene: TRBJ1-1
v_gene: TRBV9

CDR3nt: TGTGCCAGCAGCTTAGAGACCTCCTACAATGAGCAGTTCTTC
CDR3aa: CASSLETSYNEQFF
len: 14
abundance: many
d_gene: -
j_gene: TRBJ2-1
v_gene: TRBV7-9

CDR3nt: TGTGCCATCCAAGGTTCCAGGTTGGGCACCGGGGAGCTGTTTTTT
CDR3aa: CAIQGSRLGTGELFF
len: 15
abundance: many
d_gene: -
j_gene: TRBJ2-2
v_gene: TRBV6-1

CDR3nt: TGTGCCAGCAGCTTTTTCCCCCTATACGAGCAGTACTTC
CDR3aa: CASSFFPLYEQYF
len: 13
abundance: many
d_gene: -
j_gene: TRBJ2-7
v_gene: TRBV7-9

CDR3nt: TGTGCCAGCAGCCCCCGGGTACATGCGGTCACTGAAGCTTTCTTT
CDR3aa: CASSPRVHAVTEAFF
len: 15
abundance: once
d_gene: -
j_gene: TRBJ1-1
v_gene: TRBV11-2

CDR3nt: TGTGCCAGCAGTGCCTCAGGCGTAGGCAATCAGCCCCAGCATTTT
CDR3aa: CASSASGVGNQPQHF
len: 15
abundance: many
d_gene: -
j_gene: TRBJ1-5
v_gene: TRBV6-4

CDR3nt: TGTGCCAGTAGTATAGATGGGACTTCCACTTATCAGCCCCAGCATTTT
CDR3aa: CASSIDGTSTYQPQHF
len: 16
abundance: few
d_gene: -
j_gene: TRBJ1-5
v_gene: TRBV19

CDR3nt: TGCAGTGCTAACGACTGGGTCTCCGATACGCAGTATTTT
CDR3aa: CSANDWVSDTQYF
len: 13
abundance: many
d_gene: -
j_gene: TRBJ2-3
v_gene: TRBV20-1

CDR3nt: TGCAGTGCTAGAGATATAAATGGGGACAGCCGGACCCAGTACTTC
CDR3aa: CSARDINGDSRTQYF
len: 15
abundance: many
d_gene: TRBD1
j_gene: TRBJ2-5
v_gene: TRBV20-1

CDR3nt: TGTGCCACCAGTCAGGGGCTATGGCAGACCCAGTACTTC
CDR3aa: CATSQGLWQTQYF
len: 13
abundance: -
d_gene: -
j_gene: TRBJ2-5
v_gene: TRBV24-1

CDR3nt: TGTGCCAGCAGTGGGATGGGGCATGGCAATCAGCCCCAGCAATTT
CDR3aa: CASSGMGHGNQPQQF
len: 15
abundance: few
d_gene: -
j_gene: TRBJ1-5
v_gene: TRBV2

CDR3nt: TGTGCCAGCAGTCGTTCCCCTTCGGGCTACGAGCAGTACTTC
CDR3aa: CASSRSPSGYEQYF
len: 14
abundance: many
d_gene: -
j_gene: TRBJ2-7
v_gene: TRBV28

CDR3nt: TGCAGTGCTAGGCCTATCGGACAGGGTAGCACTGAAGCTTTCTTT
CDR3aa: CSARPIGQGSTEAFF
len: 15
abundance: many
d_gene: TRBD1
j_gene: TRBJ1-1
v_gene: TRBV20-1

CDR3nt: TGTGCCAGCTCACCACCGAGCGGGAGTTTTTACGAGCAGTACTTC
CDR3aa: CASSPPSGSFYEQYF
len: 15
abundance: -
d_gene: TRBD2
j_gene: TRBJ2-7
v_gene: TRBV18

CDR3nt: TGCAGTGCTAGAGAATCGCTCTACGAGCAGTACTTC
CDR3aa: CSARESLYEQYF
len: 12
abundance: -
d_gene: -
j_gene: TRBJ2-7
v_gene: TRBV20-1

CDR3nt: TGTGCCAGCTCCCCACGGCGGGCAGCAGACTCTGGGGCCAACGTCCTGACTTTC
CDR3aa: CASSPRRAADSGANVLTF
len: 18
abundance: many
d_gene: -
j_gene: TRBJ2-6
v_gene: TRBV18

CDR3nt: TGTGCCAGCTCACCACCGACAGAAGCTAACACTGAAGCTTTCTTT
CDR3aa: CASSPPTEANTEAFF
len: 15
abundance: many
d_gene: -
j_gene: TRBJ1-1
v_gene: TRBV18

CDR3nt: -
CDR3aa: CASSFGHGNEQYF
len: 13
abundance: many
d_gene: -
j_gene: TRBJ2-7
v_gene: TRBV7-2

CDR3nt: TGTGCCAGCAGCTTAGGGCAAGTCGAGCAGTACTTC
CDR3aa: CASSLGQVEQYF
len: 12
abundance: many
d_gene: -
j_gene: TRBJ2-7
v_gene: TRBV7-8

CDR3nt: TGTGCCAGCAGCTTATTGCCAGGGCAAGAGACCCAGTACTTC
CDR3aa: CASSLLPGQETQYF
len: 14
abundance: many
d_gene: -
j_gene: TRBJ2-5
v_gene: TRBV11-2

CDR3nt: TGTGCCTGGAGTCTTAGCGGACTCACCTACGAGCAGTACTTC
CDR3aa: CAWSLSGLTYEQYF
len: 14
abundance: medium-sized
d_gene: -
j_gene: TRBJ2-7
v_gene: TRBV30

CDR3nt: TGTGCCAGCAGTGGACCGACAGGGACAGATACGCAGTATTTT
CDR3aa: CASSGPTGTDTQYF
len: 14
abundance: many
d_gene: TRBD1
j_gene: TRBJ2-3
v_gene: TRBV6-1

CDR3nt: TGTGCCAGCAGCTTCAGACTAGCGGGAGGCACAGATACGCAGTATTTT
CDR3aa: CASSFRLAGGTDTQYF
len: 16
abundance: many
d_gene: TRBD2
j_gene: TRBJ2-3
v_gene: TRBV9

CDR3nt: TGTGCCATCAGTGAGTCCGACGGAAATTCACCCCTCCACTTT
CDR3aa: CAISESDGNSPLHF
len: 14
abundance: many
d_gene: -
j_gene: TRBJ1-6
v_gene: TRBV10-3

CDR3nt: TGCGCCAGCAGCACGAGCGGGAGAGGGTCCGGGGAGCTGTTTTTT
CDR3aa: CASSTSGRGSGELFF
len: 15
abundance: -
d_gene: TRBD2
j_gene: TRBJ2-2
v_gene: TRBV5-1